These T cell receptor beta chains were read from a single sample in a study of blood T cell repertoires in COVID-19. Here immunoSEQ multiplex PCR was the method, and the copy in TCRdb shows in-frame clones only, minus some. The repertoire holds fewer than 150,000 clones, roughly 89% seen once, with 3.8% in the top ten. The sequenced sample was peripheral blood. Source of these receptors: a woman aged 60 to 75 with COVID-19, enrolled during active disease. CDR3s include the opening cysteine and the closing phenylalanine or tryptophan.

V	J	CDR3
TRBV19	TRBJ2-3	CASQSLSVDTQYF
TRBV29-1	TRBJ1-2	CSSNLPGSPYGYTF
TRBV5-1	TRBJ1-6	CASSSWTGNNSPLHF
TRBV7-9	TRBJ1-2	CASSLDRVNGYTF
TRBV5-1	TRBJ2-5	CASTLTTGGETQYF
TRBV7-9	TRBJ1-5	CASSMASNNRVNQPQHF
TRBV2	TRBJ2-1	CAGNRDSISNYNEQFF
TRBV9	TRBJ2-6	CASSLSTGTFSSGANVLTF
TRBV3-1/TRBV3-2	TRBJ2-7	CASSQVDEQYF
TRBV19	TRBJ2-1	CASSPSNEQFF
TRBV6-2/TRBV6-3	TRBJ1-4	CASSDRDYPNEKLFF
TRBV29-1	TRBJ1-2	CSGGQGNYGYTF
TRBV4-1	TRBJ2-5	CASSGGSWKETQYF
TRBV4-3	TRBJ2-7	CASSRFRDRGYEQYF
TRBV6-5	TRBJ1-1	CASSYEIGQGRAFF